This TCR beta chain was identified in a study of T-cell memory formation after mild COVID-19. Study at large: Largely donor-specific sequence clusters came from a couple of donors. Study outcomes and limitations: Clones that contracted from day 15 to 85 were balanced CD4/CD8, while later expanders leaned CD4+. Pre-infection memory carried some responding clones, suggesting that cross-reactive memory joined. There was no confirmation that second-wave clones peaking on day 37 were SARS-CoV-2 specific.

This CDR3 has 14 residues. V dropped 6 bases and J dropped 5; count of bases not matched to a gene: 8. From germline, CDR1 is MNHEY and CDR2 SMNVEV (reference sequence). TCRdb itself ran the 5' RACE reads through MiXCR, one entry per CDR3 protein. Among approximately 410,000 distinct CDR3 sequences listed, around 22% were seen once. This clonotype was observed a handful of times. The antigen is undetermined. V gene TRBV27 combines with J gene TRBJ2-7; 9 bases map to TRBD1. Sequencing was carried out using PBMCs or a T cell subset sorted from them (not recorded which). This sequence was found in an adult woman who had mild COVID-19 (a few samples of this study predate the infection). Cell type and time point are not known. CDR3 coding DNA: TGTGCCAGCAGATACAGGGGGCTTCGGGACGAGCAGTACTTC. As protein: CASRYRGLRDEQYF.